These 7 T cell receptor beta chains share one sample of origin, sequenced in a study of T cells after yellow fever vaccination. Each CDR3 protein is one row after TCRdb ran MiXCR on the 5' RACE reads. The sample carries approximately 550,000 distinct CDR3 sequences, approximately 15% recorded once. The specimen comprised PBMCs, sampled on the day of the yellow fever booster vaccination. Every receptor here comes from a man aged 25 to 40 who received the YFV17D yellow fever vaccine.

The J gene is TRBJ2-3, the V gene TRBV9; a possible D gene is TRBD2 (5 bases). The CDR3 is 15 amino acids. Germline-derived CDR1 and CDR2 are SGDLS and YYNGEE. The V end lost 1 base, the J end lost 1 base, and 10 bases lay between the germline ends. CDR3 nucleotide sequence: TGTGCCAGCAGCGTAAATAACGGGGGCACAGATACGCAGTATTTT. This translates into CASSVNNGGTDTQYF.

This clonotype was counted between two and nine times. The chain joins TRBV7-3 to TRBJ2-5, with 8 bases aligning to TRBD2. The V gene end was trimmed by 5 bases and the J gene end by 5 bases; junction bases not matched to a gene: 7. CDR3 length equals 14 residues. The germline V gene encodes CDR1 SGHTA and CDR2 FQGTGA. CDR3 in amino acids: CASSPHSGGETQYF. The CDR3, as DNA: TGTGCCAGCAGCCCCCACTCGGGGGGGGAGACCCAGTACTTC. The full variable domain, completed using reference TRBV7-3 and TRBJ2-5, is GAGVSQTPSNKVTEKGKYVELRCDPISGHTALYWYRQSLGQGPEFLIYFQGTGAADDSGLPNDRFFAVRPEGSVSTLKIQRTERGDSAVYLCASSPHSGGETQYFGPGTRLLVL.

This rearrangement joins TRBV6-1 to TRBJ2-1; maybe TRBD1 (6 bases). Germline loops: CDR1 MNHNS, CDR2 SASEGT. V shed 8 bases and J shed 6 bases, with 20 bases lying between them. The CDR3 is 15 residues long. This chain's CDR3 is CASGKVWGQANEQFF. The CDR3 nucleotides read TGTGCCAGCGGGAAGGTATGGGGGCAGGCCAATGAGCAGTTCTTC.

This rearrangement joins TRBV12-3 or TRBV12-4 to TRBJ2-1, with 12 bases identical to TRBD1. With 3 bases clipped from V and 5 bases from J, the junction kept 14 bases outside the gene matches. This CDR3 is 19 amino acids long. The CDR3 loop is CASSFFVIPGQGANNEQFF. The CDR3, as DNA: TGTGCCAGCAGTTTCTTCGTCATACCGGGACAGGGGGCGAACAATGAGCAGTTCTTC.

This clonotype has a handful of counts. The CDR3 sequence: CASSVGSSPDTQYF. For the CDR3, the DNA is TGTGCCAGCAGCGTAGGGTCTAGCCCAGATACGCAGTATTTT. The V call is TRBV9, the J call TRBJ2-3; perhaps TRBD2 as D (5 bases). Germline CDR1 reads SGDLS; CDR2 reads YYNGEE. The CDR3 length is 14 residues. V lost 0 bases, J lost 4 bases, and 9 bases lay in between.

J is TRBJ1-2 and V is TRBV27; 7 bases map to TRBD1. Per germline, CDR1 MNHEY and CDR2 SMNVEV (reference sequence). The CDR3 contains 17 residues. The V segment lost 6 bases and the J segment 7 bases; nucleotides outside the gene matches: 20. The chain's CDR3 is CASRALGLQGISGGYTF. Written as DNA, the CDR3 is TGTGCCAGCAGGGCCCTAGGACTACAGGGGATTTCGGGTGGCTACACCTTC.

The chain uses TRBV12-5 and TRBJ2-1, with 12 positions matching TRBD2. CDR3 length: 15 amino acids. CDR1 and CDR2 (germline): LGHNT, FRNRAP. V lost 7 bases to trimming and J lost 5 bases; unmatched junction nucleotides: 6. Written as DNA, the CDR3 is TGTGCTAGTGCCCGACTAGCGGGAGCTGACAATGAGCAGTTCTTC. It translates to CASARLAGADNEQFF.